What follows is one TCR beta chain and its context. The sample originates from a study of Ad26.COV2.S vaccination and SARS-CoV-2 variants. The ends lost 1 base at V and 3 bases at J; junction bases unmatched: 6. The CDR3 covers 16 residues. Germline V gene sequence: CDR1 SEHNR, CDR2 FQNEAQ (reference sequence). As for treatment: 15 to 20 received Ad26.COV2.S at low or high dose, single or two shots; about five received placebo; per-sample allocation not given. Specimen acquisition occurred on day 63 following the initial vaccine or placebo injection. Data came from immunoSEQ multiplex PCR; TCRdb stores just in-frame clones and leaves some out. The sample records a few hundred thousand clones, approximately 92% being singletons.

Here the sequenced sample was peripheral blood, taken in a trial of Ad26.COV2.S vaccine versus placebo. The V gene is TRBV7-9, the J gene TRBJ1-5, with TRBD1 matching over 7 bases. This receptor was taken from a person between 18 and 65 years old who received the Ad26.COV2.S COVID-19 vaccine or a placebo. The CDR3 loop reads CASSLGPGQPNQPQHF. The CDR3 DNA reads TGTGCCAGCAGCTTAGGCCCGGGACAGCCCAATCAGCCCCAGCATTTT.